This T cell receptor beta chain is from a study of shared clonotypes between healthy human individuals. Assay used: immunoSEQ multiplex PCR; TCRdb lists only in-frame clones, some missing. The sample holds 2 million to 3 million clones; under 95% are singletons and the top ten take 0.36%. The V gene lost 6 bases and the J gene lost 13 bases, with 13 bases spanning the gap. Germline V gene data show CDR1 as MDHEN and CDR2 as SYDVKM. The CDR3 is 11 residues long. Sequenced input: naive CD4+ T cells from PBMCs. Subset described: CD45RA+ positively selected. This receptor was identified in a man in his late teens or twenties in good health. Some clones in this sample may be carry-over from other donors' samples. The chain is built from TRBV28 and TRBJ2-1; maybe TRBD2 (5 bases). The CDR3 sequence is CASRNPGNQFF. In DNA form, the CDR3 reads TGTGCCAGCAGAAATCCGGGGAACCAGTTCTTC.